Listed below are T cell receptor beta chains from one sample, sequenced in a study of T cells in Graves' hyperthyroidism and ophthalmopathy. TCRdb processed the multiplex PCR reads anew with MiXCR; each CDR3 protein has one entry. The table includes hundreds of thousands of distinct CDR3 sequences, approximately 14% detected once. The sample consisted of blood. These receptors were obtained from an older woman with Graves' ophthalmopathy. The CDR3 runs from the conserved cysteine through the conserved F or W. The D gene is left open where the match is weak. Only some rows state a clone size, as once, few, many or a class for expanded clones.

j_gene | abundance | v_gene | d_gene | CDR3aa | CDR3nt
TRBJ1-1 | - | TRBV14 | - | CASSHRQIWGTEAFF | TGTGCCAGCAGCCATAGGCAGATATGGGGCACTGAAGCTTTCTTT
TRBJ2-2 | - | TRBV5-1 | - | CASSSGRGDTGELFF | TGCGCCAGCAGCTCGGGCAGGGGGGACACCGGGGAGCTGTTTTTT
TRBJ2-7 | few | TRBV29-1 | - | CSVNRDTNSYEQYF | TGCAGCGTCAACCGGGACACTAACTCCTACGAGCAGTACTTC
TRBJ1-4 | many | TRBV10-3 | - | CAISESPSTGKSTNEKLFF | TGTGCCATCAGTGAGTCGCCCTCAACAGGGAAATCTACTAATGAAAAACTGTTTTTT
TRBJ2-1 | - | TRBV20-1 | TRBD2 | CSARLAGGFLGNNEQFF | TGCAGTGCTAGACTAGCGGGAGGGTTCCTGGGGAACAATGAGCAGTTCTTC
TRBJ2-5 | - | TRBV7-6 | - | CASSLSRTNQETQYF | TGTGCCAGCAGCTTGTCGCGGACTAACCAAGAGACCCAGTACTTC
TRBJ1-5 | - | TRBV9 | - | CASSVGGTGNNQPQHF | TGTGCCAGCAGCGTAGGGGGTACGGGGAATAATCAGCCCCAGCATTTT
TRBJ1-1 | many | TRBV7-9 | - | CASSTGRMNTEAFF | TGTGCCAGCAGCACGGGACGTATGAACACTGAAGCTTTCTTT
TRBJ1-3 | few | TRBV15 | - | CATSARGSGNTIYF | TGTGCCACCAGCGCAAGGGGCTCTGGAAACACCATATATTTT
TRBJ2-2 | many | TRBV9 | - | CASSPTHTGELFF | TGTGCCAGCAGCCCTACACACACCGGGGAGCTGTTTTTT
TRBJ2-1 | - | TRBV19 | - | CASSIGALGNEQFF | TGTGCCAGTAGTATCGGGGCCCTGGGGAATGAGCAGTTCTTC
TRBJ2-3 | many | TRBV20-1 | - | CSAGPETDTQYF | TGCAGTGCTGGACCTGAGACAGATACGCAGTATTTT
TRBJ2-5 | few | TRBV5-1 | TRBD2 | CASSLTLAGGSETQYF | TGCGCCAGCAGTCTCACATTGGCGGGAGGTTCAGAGACCCAGTACTTC
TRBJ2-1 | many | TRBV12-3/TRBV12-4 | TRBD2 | CASSSTAGFLAGANEQFF | TGTGCCAGCAGTTCCACAGCGGGGTTTCTAGCGGGAGCTAATGAGCAGTTCTTC
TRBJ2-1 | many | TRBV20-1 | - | CSALRGTQVSYNEQFF | TGCAGTGCACTCCGGGGAACCCAGGTGTCGTACAATGAGCAGTTCTTC
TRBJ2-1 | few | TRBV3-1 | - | CASSPSRLVQFF | TGTGCCAGCAGCCCTTCTCGCTTAGTTCAGTTCTTC
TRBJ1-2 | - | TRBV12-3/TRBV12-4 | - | CASSSHPRSYGYTF | TGTGCCAGCAGTTCTCATCCTCGGAGCTATGGCTACACCTTC
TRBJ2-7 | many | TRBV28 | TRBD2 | CASSFLASGKFYEQYF | TGTGCCAGCAGTTTCCTTGCTAGCGGGAAGTTCTACGAGCAGTACTTC